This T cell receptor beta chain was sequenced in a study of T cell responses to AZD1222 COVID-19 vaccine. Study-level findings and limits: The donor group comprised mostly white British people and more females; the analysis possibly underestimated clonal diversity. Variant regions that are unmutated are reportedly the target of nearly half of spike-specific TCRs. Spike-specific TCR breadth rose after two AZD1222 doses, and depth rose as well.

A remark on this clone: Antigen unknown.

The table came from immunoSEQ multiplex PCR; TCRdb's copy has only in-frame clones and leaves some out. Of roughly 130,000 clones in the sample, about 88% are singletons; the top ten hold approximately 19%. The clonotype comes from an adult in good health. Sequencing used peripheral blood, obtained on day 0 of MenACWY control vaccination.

The CDR3 sequence: CASAQDFLSYNEQFF. The DNA for the CDR3 is TGTGCCAGCGCTCAAGACTTCCTCTCCTACAATGAGCAGTTCTTC. The chain has TRBV27 and TRBJ2-1; D is unclear. Germline V lookup: CDR1 MNHEY, CDR2 SMNVEV (reference sequence). V gave up 8 bases and J gave up 0 bases, with 14 bases separating them. The CDR3 has 15 residues.